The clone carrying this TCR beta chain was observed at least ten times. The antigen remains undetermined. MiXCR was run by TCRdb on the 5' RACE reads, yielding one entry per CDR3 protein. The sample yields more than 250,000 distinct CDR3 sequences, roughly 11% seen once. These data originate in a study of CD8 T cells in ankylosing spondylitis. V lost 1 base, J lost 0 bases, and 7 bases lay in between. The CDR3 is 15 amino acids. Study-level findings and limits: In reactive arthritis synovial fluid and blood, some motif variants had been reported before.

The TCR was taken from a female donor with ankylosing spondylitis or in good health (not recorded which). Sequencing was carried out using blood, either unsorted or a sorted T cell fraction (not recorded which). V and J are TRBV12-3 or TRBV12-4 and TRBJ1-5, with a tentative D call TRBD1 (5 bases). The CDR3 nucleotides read TGTGCCAGCAGTTTAGAGGGGTCTAGCAATCAGCCCCAGCATTTT. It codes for CASSLEGSSNQPQHF.